This TCR beta chain came from a study of blood T cell repertoires in COVID-19. Study details: Donors in the United States, Italy and Spain gave samples during acute or convalescent COVID-19. From T cells, B-cell-depleted T cells, or PBMCs came the material, which was cDNA or gDNA.

Germline values: CDR1 WNHNN, CDR2 SYGVQD (reference sequence). CDR3 length: 13 residues. V was pared by 6 bases and J by 4 bases, with 13 bases between. The repertoire was sequenced with immunoSEQ multiplex PCR; TCRdb's copy has only in-frame clones and lacks some. Of 150,000 to 200,000 clones in the sample, approximately 82% are singletons; the top ten hold about 19%. The origin of this receptor is a woman aged 70 to 79 who had recovered from COVID-19. Sequencing used peripheral blood. The chain is built from TRBV10-1 and TRBJ2-7, with D possibly TRBD2 on 7 matching bases. The CDR3 region is CASSPRGPYEQYF. CDR3 DNA sequence: TGCGCCAGCAGCCCGCGGGGGCCTTACGAGCAGTACTTC.